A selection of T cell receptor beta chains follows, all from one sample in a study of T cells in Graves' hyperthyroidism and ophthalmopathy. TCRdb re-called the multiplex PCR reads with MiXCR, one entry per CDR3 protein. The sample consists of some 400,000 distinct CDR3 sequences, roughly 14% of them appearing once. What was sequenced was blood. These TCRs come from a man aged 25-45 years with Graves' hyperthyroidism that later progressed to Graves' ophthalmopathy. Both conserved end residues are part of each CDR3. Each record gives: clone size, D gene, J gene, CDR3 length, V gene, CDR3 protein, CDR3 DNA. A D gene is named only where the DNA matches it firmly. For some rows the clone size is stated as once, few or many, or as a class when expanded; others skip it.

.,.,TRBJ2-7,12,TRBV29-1,CSVEDRDGEQYF,TGCAGCGTTGAAGATAGGGATGGCGAGCAGTACTTC
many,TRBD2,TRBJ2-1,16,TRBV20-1,CSAASLGGGSYNEQFF,TGCAGTGCGGCATCACTGGGGGGGGGCTCCTACAATGAGCAGTTCTTC
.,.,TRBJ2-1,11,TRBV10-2,CASSVRVEQFF,TGCGCCAGCAGTGTCCGGGTTGAGCAGTTCTTC
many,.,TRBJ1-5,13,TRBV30,CAWSLNLKQPQHF,TGTGCCTGGAGTTTAAATCTTAAACAGCCCCAGCATTTT
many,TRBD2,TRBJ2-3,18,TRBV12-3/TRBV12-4,CASSPPPTSGGGVDTQYF,TGTGCCAGCAGTCCGCCGCCCACTAGCGGGGGGGGCGTAGATACGCAGTATTTT
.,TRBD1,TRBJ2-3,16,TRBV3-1,CASSRSYRGGTDTQYF,TGTGCCAGCAGCCGATCCTACAGGGGCGGCACAGATACGCAGTATTTT
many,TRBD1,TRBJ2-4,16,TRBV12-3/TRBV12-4,CASSSTGVGPSHIQYF,TGTGCCAGCAGTTCCACAGGGGTCGGGCCTAGCCACATTCAGTACTTC
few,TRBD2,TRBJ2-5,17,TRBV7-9,CASSLLERGAVQETQYF,TGTGCCAGCAGCCTGCTAGAGCGGGGGGCCGTTCAAGAGACCCAGTACTTC
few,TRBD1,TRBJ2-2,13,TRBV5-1,CASSFTGAGELFF,TGCGCCAGCAGCTTTACAGGGGCCGGGGAGCTGTTTTTT
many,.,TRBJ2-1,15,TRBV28,CASSVGGRSYNEQFF,TGTGCCAGCAGTGTCGGGGGAAGGTCCTACAATGAGCAGTTCTTC
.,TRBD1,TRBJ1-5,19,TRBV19,CASSIRTGANSWGNQPQHF,TGTGCCAGTAGTATCCGGACAGGGGCGAATAGTTGGGGCAATCAGCCCCAGCATTTT
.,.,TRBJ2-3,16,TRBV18,CASSPRTAAGTDTQYF,TGTGCCAGCTCACCAAGGACGGCCGCGGGTACAGATACGCAGTATTTT
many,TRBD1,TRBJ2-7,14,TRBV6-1,CASRLGDRPYEQYF,TGTGCCAGCAGACTCGGGGACAGACCCTACGAGCAGTACTTC
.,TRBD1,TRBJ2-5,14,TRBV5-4,CASSAGTDQETQYF,TGTGCCAGCAGCGCCGGGACAGACCAAGAGACCCAGTACTTC
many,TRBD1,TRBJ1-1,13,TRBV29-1,CSVPGQGGTEAFF,TGCAGCGTCCCGGGACAGGGAGGAACTGAAGCTTTCTTT
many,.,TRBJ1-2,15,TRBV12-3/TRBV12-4,CASSLAGARNYGYTF,TGTGCCAGCAGTTTAGCAGGGGCTCGGAACTATGGCTACACCTTC
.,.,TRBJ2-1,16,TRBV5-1,CASSLDPGANYNEQFF,TGCGCCAGCAGCTTGGATCCGGGAGCGAATTACAATGAGCAGTTCTTC